A single TCR beta chain is shown here with its context. Its cognate antigen has yet to be identified. No much larger clone exists at a distance of one base, and base qualities are not known. In the germline V gene, CDR1 corresponds to SQVTM and CDR2 to ANQGSEA. At the junction V is shortened by 4 bases and J by 3 bases, with 6 bases in between. The CDR3 measures 12 amino acids from cysteine to phenylalanine. This entry keeps only the CDR3 DNA: 36 bases, framed from base 1. The data stem from a study of CD8 T cells in Susac syndrome (dated by TCRdb to between 2017 and 2020). Context from the whole study: Whether CD8+ T cell activation and differentiation in Susac syndrome was antigen driven was tested using repertoire sequencing. CD8+ T cell repertoire clonality was compared between 12 healthy donors, about 14 Susac syndrome patients and about 15 multiple sclerosis patients.

Results and caveats for the whole study, not just this receptor: The number of individuals in the TCR sequencing and HLA analysis was acknowledged as relatively small.

Peripheral blood CD8+ and CD4+ T cells from healthy donors, Susac syndrome patients and multiple sclerosis patients were profiled by high-throughput TCR beta sequencing. The multiple sclerosis controls were treatment-naive patients whose relapsing-remitting disease, either stable or active, fulfilled the revised McDonald criteria. CD8+ TEMRA cells were enriched by FACS, while bulk CD8+ and CD4+ T cells were purified by magnetic negative isolation. Blood was collected in EDTA tubes and processed within 24 hours, with PBMCs isolated through density gradient centrifugation. PBMCs intended for TCR sequencing were cryopreserved in liquid nitrogen and were subsequently thawed in a 37 degrees C water bath. The sorted or isolated CD4+, CD8+ and CD8+ TEMRA cells had a purity of 90% or higher. RNA was extracted using the RNeasy kit, and roughly 0.5 to 1 ug of the RNA was reverse transcribed with random hexamers. TCR beta CDR3 regions were amplified with the immunoSEQ multiplex PCR assay covering 54 Vbeta and 13 Jbeta segments. PCR amplification bias was corrected by using a synthetic template baseline for primer optimization and computational correction. The authors' pipeline ran thus. Reads were assigned to V, D and J genes according to IMGT and analyzed in immunoSEQ Analyzer, with only productive sequences retained. To calculate clonality, Shannon entropy was normalized by log2 of the number of productive unique sequences and then subtracted from one. For each patient and control, public and private clones were evaluated among the 100 most prevalent clones. Clones were defined as Susac-specific when absent from the healthy and MS cohorts, from 1052 published viral clones and from other ImmuneACCESS disease sequences. In TCRdb, the public reads were trimmed at Q25 with fastp and aligned with MiXCR, with productive beta chains retained. Every CDR3 protein is listed once, alongside the most common genes and DNA of its rows. None of the V and J calls come from the authors' own analysis; TCRdb made them. In all, the sample holds 100,000 to 150,000 distinct CDR3 sequences, and approximately 79% of those were seen once. 0.45% to 0.6% of the sample belongs to the ten largest clones.

The rearrangement joined TRBV29-1 to TRBJ2-2; no confident D gene assignment can be made. Sequenced: CD8+ T cells from PBMCs. The clonotype originates from a human donor with multiple sclerosis. The CDR3 amino acid sequence is: CSVVTDTGELFF. Read as DNA, the sequence is TGCAGCGTTGTAACAGACACCGGGGAGCTGTTTTTT.